The TCR beta chain under discussion was sequenced for a study of blood T cell repertoires in COVID-19. Data came from immunoSEQ multiplex PCR; TCRdb stores just in-frame clones and leaves some out. The profile covers tens of thousands of clones, with 87% appearing a single time and 3.5% to 5% taken by the ten largest. Germline values: CDR1 MNHNS, CDR2 SASEGT. The CDR3 has 19 amino acids. V dropped 3 bases and J dropped 2 bases, with 23 bases sitting between them. Material: peripheral blood. The sequence was obtained from a man aged 35 to 55 with COVID-19, enrolled during active disease. The chain has TRBV6-1 and TRBJ1-5, with D possibly being TRBD1 (6 bases). CDR3 region: CASSDPYTRGYSGNQPQHF. The CDR3 bases are TGTGCCAGCAGTGACCCGTATACTAGGGGGTATAGCGGCAATCAGCCCCAGCATTTT.